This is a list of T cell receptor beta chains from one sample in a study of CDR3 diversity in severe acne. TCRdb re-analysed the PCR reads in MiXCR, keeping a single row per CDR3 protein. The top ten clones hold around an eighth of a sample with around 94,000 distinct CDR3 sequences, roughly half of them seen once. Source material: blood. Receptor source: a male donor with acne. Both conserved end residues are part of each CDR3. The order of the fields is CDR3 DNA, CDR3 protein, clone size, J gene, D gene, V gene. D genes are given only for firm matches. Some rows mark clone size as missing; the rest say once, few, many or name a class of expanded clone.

cdr3_nt: TGCAGTGCTACCGCCCCGGGACAGGGTAGCACAGATACGCAGTATTTT
cdr3_aa: CSATAPGQGSTDTQYF
clone_size: -
j_call: TRBJ2-3
d_call: TRBD1
v_call: TRBV20-1

cdr3_nt: TGTGCCACGGTAACCGGGACATTGCTTCGAGGCTACACCTTC
cdr3_aa: CATVTGTLLRGYTF
clone_size: few
j_call: TRBJ1-2
d_call: -
v_call: TRBV6-2/TRBV6-3

cdr3_nt: TGTGCCAGCAGTGAATCCCTTGGCACCATATATTTT
cdr3_aa: CASSESLGTIYF
clone_size: few
j_call: TRBJ1-3
d_call: -
v_call: TRBV25-1

cdr3_nt: TGTGCCAGCTTAGGACAGGGGCGTCCACCCCTCCACTTT
cdr3_aa: CASLGQGRPPLHF
clone_size: -
j_call: TRBJ1-6
d_call: TRBD1
v_call: TRBV25-1

cdr3_nt: TGCGCCAGCAGCTTGGGAGGGTACAATGAGCAGTTCTTC
cdr3_aa: CASSLGGYNEQFF
clone_size: -
j_call: TRBJ2-1
d_call: -
v_call: TRBV5-1

cdr3_nt: TGTGCCAGCAGCCCTCGGACAGGGTTCACCGGGGAGCTGTTTTTT
cdr3_aa: CASSPRTGFTGELFF
clone_size: -
j_call: TRBJ2-2
d_call: TRBD1
v_call: TRBV7-9

cdr3_nt: TGTGCCAGCAGTGAAGAACAGACAATGGGTTCACCCCTCCACTTT
cdr3_aa: CASSEEQTMGSPLHF
clone_size: -
j_call: TRBJ1-6
d_call: -
v_call: TRBV6-1

cdr3_nt: TGCGCCAGCAGTCCTCCAGGAACCCTAGCGGCCTTAGCGTACAATGAGCAGTTCTTC
cdr3_aa: CASSPPGTLAALAYNEQFF
clone_size: many
j_call: TRBJ2-1
d_call: TRBD2
v_call: TRBV10-2

cdr3_nt: TGCAGTGCTAGAGATCTCAAACCCTACGAGCAGTACTTC
cdr3_aa: CSARDLKPYEQYF
clone_size: -
j_call: TRBJ2-7
d_call: -
v_call: TRBV20-1

cdr3_nt: TGTGCCAGCAGCACAGGACAGGGGGAGGGGTCCACAGATACGCAGTATTTT
cdr3_aa: CASSTGQGEGSTDTQYF
clone_size: few
j_call: TRBJ2-3
d_call: TRBD1
v_call: TRBV7-6

cdr3_nt: TGTGCCAGCAGCTTAGGCCGGGGTAATGGCTACACCTTC
cdr3_aa: CASSLGRGNGYTF
clone_size: -
j_call: TRBJ1-2
d_call: -
v_call: TRBV7-6

cdr3_nt: TGTGCCATCAGTGAACTACAGGGGGACGGGGAGCTGTTTTTT
cdr3_aa: CAISELQGDGELFF
clone_size: few
j_call: TRBJ2-2
d_call: TRBD1
v_call: TRBV10-3

cdr3_nt: TGTGCCAGCAGCTTTCTGACTAGCGGGAGGGCCGCCTACAATGAGCAGTTCTTC
cdr3_aa: CASSFLTSGRAAYNEQFF
clone_size: -
j_call: TRBJ2-1
d_call: TRBD2
v_call: TRBV13

cdr3_nt: TGCAGTGCTATAAGTAAGGTCCAAGAGACCCAGTACTTC
cdr3_aa: CSAISKVQETQYF
clone_size: -
j_call: TRBJ2-5
d_call: -
v_call: TRBV20-1

cdr3_nt: TGCACCAGTAGTGTAGCGGGACTAGGGATTGACAGGGAGCTGTTTTTT
cdr3_aa: CTSSVAGLGIDRELFF
clone_size: -
j_call: TRBJ2-2
d_call: TRBD2
v_call: TRBV19

cdr3_nt: TGTGCTAGCAGCCCCGGAGGGGCGGCTGAAGCTTTCTTT
cdr3_aa: CASSPGGAAEAFF
clone_size: -
j_call: TRBJ1-1
d_call: -
v_call: TRBV7-7

cdr3_nt: TGTGCCAGCAGTCAAATGGCCGGCCGATCCTACGAGCAGTACTTC
cdr3_aa: CASSQMAGRSYEQYF
clone_size: once
j_call: TRBJ2-7
d_call: -
v_call: TRBV7-2

cdr3_nt: TGTGCCACCCGCGGTGGTCTCTTCTCCACTGAAGCTTTCTTT
cdr3_aa: CATRGGLFSTEAFF
clone_size: few
j_call: TRBJ1-1
d_call: -
v_call: TRBV19

cdr3_nt: TGTGCCTGGAGTGTGGTTAGCTCCTATAATTCACCCCTCCACTTT
cdr3_aa: CAWSVVSSYNSPLHF
clone_size: many
j_call: TRBJ1-6
d_call: -
v_call: TRBV30

cdr3_nt: TGTGCCAGTAGTGGAGGTGGTAGGAGTGGCCCAGATACGCAGTATTTT
cdr3_aa: CASSGGGRSGPDTQYF
clone_size: medium-sized
j_call: TRBJ2-3
d_call: -
v_call: TRBV19

cdr3_nt: TGTGCCAGCAGTTGGGACCCAGAGACCCAGTACTTC
cdr3_aa: CASSWDPETQYF
clone_size: -
j_call: TRBJ2-5
d_call: -
v_call: TRBV2

cdr3_nt: TGTGCCAGCAGTTACGACGTGAACACTGAAGCTTTCTTT
cdr3_aa: CASSYDVNTEAFF
clone_size: many
j_call: TRBJ1-1
d_call: -
v_call: TRBV6-5

cdr3_nt: TGTGCCAGCAGCTTAGCCCCAGGGAGGGGCACTGAAGCTTTCTTT
cdr3_aa: CASSLAPGRGTEAFF
clone_size: once
j_call: TRBJ1-1
d_call: -
v_call: TRBV13

cdr3_nt: TGTGCCAGCAGCCAATTACAGGGCTTTAAGCTAGCCAAAAACATTCAGTACTTC
cdr3_aa: CASSQLQGFKLAKNIQYF
clone_size: -
j_call: TRBJ2-4
d_call: -
v_call: TRBV12-3/TRBV12-4

cdr3_nt: TGTGCCACCAGCGGAGAAAGGGATTCACCCCTCCACTTT
cdr3_aa: CATSGERDSPLHF
clone_size: -
j_call: TRBJ1-6
d_call: -
v_call: TRBV15

cdr3_nt: TGTGCCAGTAGTGCGACTAGCGGGAGCCGGGGCGAGCAGTACTTC
cdr3_aa: CASSATSGSRGEQYF
clone_size: -
j_call: TRBJ2-7
d_call: TRBD2
v_call: TRBV19

cdr3_nt: TGTGCCAGCAGCCAAGATCCGTGGGATAATCAGCCCCAGCATTTT
cdr3_aa: CASSQDPWDNQPQHF
clone_size: -
j_call: TRBJ1-5
d_call: -
v_call: TRBV3-1